This TCR beta chain was identified in a study of blood T cell repertoires in COVID-19. Study-level information: The United States, Italy and Spain provided the acute and convalescent COVID-19 samples. PBMCs, B-cell-depleted T cells, or T cells were the source of the cDNA or gDNA that made up the material.

The length of the CDR3 is 16 residues. Trimming cost V 4 bases and J 7 bases, with 20 bases left between them. Germline lookup yields CDR1 MRHNA and CDR2 SNTAGT. TCRdb keeps only in-frame clones here, not all; method: immunoSEQ multiplex PCR. The sample holds around 180,000 clones, 70% to 90% seen once. The rearrangement links TRBV6-4 to TRBJ2-1; D may be TRBD2 (7 bases). Sample: peripheral blood. The receptor comes from a woman in her thirties with active or convalescent COVID-19. This CDR3 reads CASSGPSAGARNEQFF. CDR3 coding DNA: TGTGCCAGCAGTGGCCCTAGCGCGGGGGCTAGGAATGAGCAGTTCTTC.